The 28 T cell receptor beta chains given below trace back to one sample, sequenced in a study of T-cell reconstitution after alpha-beta-depleted transplantation in children (dated by TCRdb to the mid-2010s). According to the study, the label for this sample's treatment or condition signals: allogeneic hematopoietic cell transplantation with graft depleted of TCRalphabeta T cells and CD19 B cells. Receptor libraries were prepared by PCR. The sequencer listed for this sample is Illumina HiSeq 2500. Molecular barcoding was employed in the preparation of TCR libraries, with unique molecular identifiers being used to normalize TCRbeta repertoire quantification. The public reads were run again by TCRdb, first through fastp at Q25 and then through MiXCR, and only productive beta chains were kept. Each CDR3 protein gets just one entry, which takes the most common genes and DNA from the rows behind it. The sample table shows about 170,000 distinct CDR3 sequences, and over 8.5% are seen once. The biggest ten clones account for 13% of the sample.

Sequencing used PBMCs, obtained before TCRalphabeta/CD19-depleted stem cell transplant. The receptors come from a boy younger than 10 with acute myeloid leukemia, due to receive a stem cell transplant.

This clonotype was picked up many times. The chain carries TRBV4-1 and TRBJ2-1; D gene unclear. The germline V gene has CDR1 MGHRA and CDR2 YSYEKL. Trimming removed 0 bases at V and 7 bases at J, with 7 bases between. There are 13 residues in the CDR3. The CDR3: CASSQDYPNEQFF. CDR3 bases: TGCGCCAGCAGCCAAGATTATCCAAATGAGCAGTTCTTC.

In its sample, this clonotype was seen many times. The chain links TRBV3-1 to TRBJ1-2; tentative D call: TRBD1 (6 bases). The CDR3 runs 14 residues. Deletions cut 4 bases from V and 7 bases from J, with 16 bases between. Germline CDR1 reads LGHDT; CDR2 reads YNNKEL (reference sequence). CDR3 residues: CASSLTDSFRGYTF. CDR3 bases: TGTGCCAGCAGCCTAACGGACAGTTTCCGTGGCTACACCTTC.

This clonotype came up many times. The V call is TRBV5-1, the J call TRBJ2-1, with TRBD2 matching over 10 bases. Germline CDR1 and CDR2: SGHRS and YFSETQ. This CDR3 is built from 15 residues. V lost 4 bases to trimming and J lost 7 bases; unmatched junction nucleotides: 8. The DNA of the CDR3 is TGCGCCAGCAGCCTCAGCGGGGGGGCTTGGAATGAGCAGTTCTTC. Its protein product is CASSLSGGAWNEQFF. Full variable domain (remainder filled in from reference TRBV5-1 and TRBJ2-1): KAGVTQTPRYLIKTRGQQVTLSCSPISGHRSVSWYQQTPGQGLQFLFEYFSETQRNKGNFPGRFSGRQFSNSRSEMNVSTLELGDSALYLCASSLSGGAWNEQFFGPGTRLTVL.

Many counts were recorded for this clonotype. The rearrangement joins TRBV25-1 to TRBJ2-5; the D gene is possibly TRBD2 (6 bases). V was cut by 3 bases and J by 5 bases, with 13 bases left in between. The germline CDR1 and CDR2 sequences are MGHDK and SYGVNS. The CDR3 extends over 14 amino acids. CDR3 nucleotide sequence: TGTGCCAGCAGTGATCTGGCGGGATCGGAGACCCAGTACTTC. Its translation: CASSDLAGSETQYF. The complete variable domain, with remaining parts taken from reference TRBV25-1 and TRBJ2-5, reads EADIYQTPRYLVIGTGKKITLECSQTMGHDKMYWYQQDPGMELHLIHYSYGVNSTEKGDLSSESTVSRIRTEHFPLTLESARPSHTSQYLCASSDLAGSETQYFGPGTRLLVL.

This clonotype was seen repeatedly, ten times or more. The CDR3 protein is CASSYSPGGEGEAFF. CDR3 DNA sequence: TGCGCCAGCAGCTACTCCCCCGGGGGAGAAGGTGAAGCTTTCTTT. The chain employs TRBV5-1 and TRBJ1-1, with TRBD1 as a possible D gene (5 bases). CDR3 size: 15 residues. Trimming stripped 3 bases from V and 7 bases from J, with 19 bases between. Germline-derived CDR1 and CDR2 are SGHRS and YFSETQ. Full variable domain (outside the CDR3, taken from reference TRBV5-1 and TRBJ1-1): KAGVTQTPRYLIKTRGQQVTLSCSPISGHRSVSWYQQTPGQGLQFLFEYFSETQRNKGNFPGRFSGRQFSNSRSEMNVSTLELGDSALYLCASSYSPGGEGEAFFGQGTRLTVV.

This clonotype was counted many times. This chain links TRBV20-1 with TRBJ1-5, with D unresolved. Per germline, CDR1 DFQATT and CDR2 SNEGSKA (reference sequence). V was cut by 4 bases and J by 4 bases, with 8 bases left in between. This CDR3 spans 12 amino acids. The CDR3 reads CSAKDWNQPQHF. The CDR3 DNA reads as TGCAGTGCTAAGGACTGGAATCAGCCCCAGCATTTT.

This clonotype was recorded many times. The rearrangement links TRBV6-5 to TRBJ1-1; weak D call: TRBD1 (5 bases). In germline, CDR1 is MNHEY, CDR2 SVGAGI. The CDR3 extends over 13 amino acids. V dropped 4 bases and J dropped 2 bases, with 8 bases sitting between them. The CDR3 coding sequence is TGTGCCAGCAGTTCCAGGGACAACACTGAAGCTTTCTTT. It specifies CASSSRDNTEAFF.

This clonotype has at least ten counts. The V call is TRBV20-1, the J call TRBJ1-6; TRBD1 matches at 10 bases. J gave up 10 bases and V 0 bases, and 3 bases lay outside the gene matches. Germline lookup yields CDR1 DFQATT and CDR2 SNEGSKA (reference sequence). CDR3 length equals 14 residues. The DNA of the CDR3 is TGCAGTGCTAGAGATCGGGGACAGGGGTCACCCCTCCACTTT. This gives the protein CSARDRGQGSPLHF.

This clonotype was counted a few times. The chain uses TRBV27 and TRBJ2-1; 14 bases are shared with TRBD2. The V gene end was trimmed by 7 bases and the J gene end by 15 bases; junction bases not matched to a gene: 14. The CDR3 consists of 15 residues. Germline values: CDR1 MNHEY, CDR2 SMNVEV (reference sequence). CDR3 DNA: TGTGCCAGCAACCCTACCGGGACTAGCGGGAGCCGGGGGTTCTTC. This codes for CASNPTGTSGSRGFF.

This clonotype was seen ten or more times. This rearrangement joins TRBV14 to TRBJ2-1; D call uncertain. The CDR3 runs 14 residues. The germline gives CDR1 SGHDN, CDR2 FVKESK. V lost 1 base to trimming and J lost 7 bases, with 11 bases between them. CDR3 protein: CASSQVMAANEQFF. For the CDR3, the DNA is TGTGCCAGCAGCCAAGTAATGGCGGCTAATGAGCAGTTCTTC.

This clonotype has ten or more counts. The chain employs TRBV4-1 and TRBJ2-2; D unclear. The V end lost 0 bases, the J end lost 7 bases, and 12 bases lay between the germline ends. The germline CDR1 and CDR2 sequences are MGHRA and YSYEKL. The CDR3 length is 15 residues. Here the CDR3 DNA reads TGCGCCAGCAGCCAAGATACCCGTATAAACGGGGAGCTGTTTTTT. It specifies CASSQDTRINGELFF.

This clonotype occurred many times. V and J are TRBV20-1 and TRBJ2-1; TRBD2 aligns across 10 bases. The CDR3 length is 15 residues. V shed 3 bases and J 5 bases; nucleotides not matched to a gene: 7. Germline CDR1 DFQATT, CDR2 SNEGSKA (reference sequence). The CDR3 region is CSASGLAGANNEQFF. In nucleotides, the CDR3 is TGCAGTGCTAGCGGGCTAGCGGGGGCCAACAATGAGCAGTTCTTC.

Concerning this clonotype: This could be a read error, since a much larger clone is one nucleotide away. V usage is TRBV20-1 and J usage is TRBJ1-1; no definite D call. This CDR3 comprises 11 residues. Germline CDR1 reads DFQATT; CDR2 reads SNEGSKA (reference sequence). The CDR3: CSARWNTEVFF. CDR3 bases: TGCAGTGCTAGGTGGAACACTGAAGTTTTCTTT.

Ten or more counts support this clonotype. The chain employs TRBV6-1 and TRBJ2-5, with no clear D. The germline V and J ends were trimmed by 0 bases and 4 bases, with 9 bases remaining between them. The germline V gene encodes CDR1 MNHNS and CDR2 SASEGT. This CDR3 contains 14 residues. The CDR3 here is CASSEANLGETQYF. CDR3 DNA sequence: TGTGCCAGCAGTGAAGCCAACCTGGGAGAGACCCAGTACTTC.

This clonotype was counted many times. The chain employs TRBV29-1 and TRBJ1-4; 9 bases map to TRBD1. V lost 6 bases, J lost 10 bases, and 9 bases stayed unmatched. CDR1 and CDR2 from the germline V gene are SQVTM and ANQGSEA. The CDR3 is 13 amino acids. The CDR3 bases are TGCAGCGTCGCCTGGGACAGGGAGGGAAAACTGTTTTTT. It translates to CSVAWDREGKLFF.

This clonotype has ten or more counts. This sequence joins TRBV29-1 and TRBJ1-2, with a tentative D call TRBD1 (6 bases). This CDR3 spans 14 amino acids. V lost 4 bases and J lost 5, with 17 bases in between. Germline V gene sequence: CDR1 SQVTM, CDR2 ANQGSEA. The CDR3 coding sequence is TGCAGCGTTGGCTTACGGGACACTCGGTATGGCTACACCTTC. It yields the protein CSVGLRDTRYGYTF.

V usage is TRBV30 and J usage is TRBJ1-5; no reliable D call. The CDR3 loop spans 13 amino acids. V was clipped by 2 bases and J by 4 bases, with 9 bases between them. Germline V lookup: CDR1 GTSNPN, CDR2 SVGIG (reference sequence). This CDR3 is CAWSFYGNQPQHF. The CDR3 bases are TGTGCCTGGAGTTTTTACGGGAATCAGCCCCAGCATTTT. Drawing the rest from reference TRBV30 and TRBJ1-5, the complete variable domain is SQTIHQWPATLVQPVGSPLSLECTVEGTSNPNLYWYRQAAGRGLQLLFYSVGIGQISSEVPQNLSASRPQDRQFILSSKKLLLSDSGFYLCAWSFYGNQPQHFGDGTRLSIL.

This clonotype appeared many times. This chain connects TRBV7-6 to TRBJ1-1, with D unclear. V lost 3 bases, J lost 4 bases, and 18 bases lay in between. This CDR3 contains 16 residues. Germline CDR1 and CDR2: SGHVS and FNYEAQ. CDR3 sequence reads: CASSLFMGSAGTEAFF. The CDR3 bases are TGTGCCAGCAGCTTGTTTATGGGGTCTGCGGGCACTGAAGCTTTCTTT. Combining the CDR3 with reference TRBV7-6 and TRBJ1-1 gives the whole variable domain GAGVSQSPRYKVTKRGQDVALRCDPISGHVSLYWYRQALGQGPEFLTYFNYEAQQDKSGLPNDRFSAERPEGSISTLTIQRTEQRDSAMYRCASSLFMGSAGTEAFFGQGTRLTVV.

The rearrangement joins TRBV6-2 or TRBV6-3 to TRBJ2-7; tentatively, D is TRBD2 (6 bases). V was pared by 7 bases and J by 6 bases, with 19 bases between. This CDR3 region has 14 residues. The germline CDR1 and CDR2 sequences are MNHEY and SVGEGT. The CDR3 here is CASTPGAYRGEQYV. In DNA form, the CDR3 reads TGTGCCAGCACTCCGGGAGCCTATCGGGGCGAGCAGTACGTC.

This clonotype was observed at least ten times. V gene TRBV5-1 combines with J gene TRBJ2-5; D possibly matches TRBD1 or TRBD2 (5 bases each). Trimming took off 4 bases at V and 5 bases at J, with 15 bases between the two ends. This CDR3 spans 14 amino acids. The germline gives CDR1 SGHRS, CDR2 YFSETQ. CDR3 sequence (DNA): TGCGCCAGCAGCCACGGGACCCCGCGGGAGACCCAGTACTTC. Translating gives CASSHGTPRETQYF.

This clonotype was seen many times. The V gene is TRBV6-5, the J gene TRBJ1-2, with D tentatively TRBD1 (6 bases). Germline loops: CDR1 MNHEY, CDR2 SVGAGI. V shed 0 bases and J shed 8 bases, with 16 bases lying between them. CDR3 size: 15 residues. The CDR3 DNA reads TGTGCCAGCAGTTACTCCGGTGCAGGGGCGGGGGGCTACACCTTC. It encodes CASSYSGAGAGGYTF.

This clonotype was detected many times. The chain carries TRBV5-1 and TRBJ2-7; no clear D gene. From germline, CDR1 is SGHRS and CDR2 YFSETQ. V was pared by 7 bases and J by 3 bases, with 8 bases between. This CDR3 is built from 11 residues. As DNA, the CDR3 is TGCGCCAGCCTCAGGATCTACGAGCAGTACTTC. Translating gives CASLRIYEQYF.

The sample holds many counts of this clonotype. The genes are TRBV7-6 and TRBJ1-3; D uncertain. CDR1 and CDR2 (germline): SGHVS, FNYEAQ. CDR3 length: 14 residues. V lost 2 bases to trimming and J lost 4 bases, with 9 bases between them. The CDR3 sequence is CASSLMQAGNTIYF. For the CDR3, the DNA is TGTGCCAGCAGCTTAATGCAGGCGGGAAACACCATATATTTT.

Notes on this clonotype: This could be a read error, since a much larger clone is one nucleotide away. The rearrangement uses TRBV6-1 and TRBJ2-1; a possible D gene is TRBD2 (6 bases). Germline CDR1 reads MNHNS; CDR2 reads SASEGT. The CDR3 covers 11 residues. The CDR3 nucleotides are TGTGCCAACAGTCGGGCGGGGGAGCAGTTCTTC. Translation: CANSRAGEQFF.

This clonotype was counted at least ten times. The J gene is TRBJ2-7, the V gene TRBV5-1; no reliable D call. The CDR3 totals 12 residues. The germline V and J ends were trimmed by 7 bases and 4 bases, with 12 bases remaining between them. Germline-derived CDR1 and CDR2 are SGHRS and YFSETQ. The CDR3 region is CASSHANYEQYV. The CDR3 DNA reads TGCGCCAGCTCACATGCCAATTACGAGCAGTACGTC.

This clonotype was counted at least ten times. The chain employs TRBV27 and TRBJ2-5, with 9 bases lining up with TRBD2. Germline V CDR1 and CDR2: MNHEY, SMNVEV (reference sequence). Germline trimming cut 2 bases from V and 5 bases from J; bases unmatched to any gene: 6. The CDR3 contains 15 residues. The CDR3 coding sequence is TGTGCCAGCAGTTTACTGGCGGGAGGGATGGAGACCCAGTACTTC. Translated, it gives CASSLLAGGMETQYF.

This clonotype appeared many times. V and J are TRBV20-1 and TRBJ2-1; D perhaps matches TRBD2 (6 bases). This CDR3 has 15 residues. CDR1 and CDR2 from the germline V gene are DFQATT and SNEGSKA (reference sequence). V was pared by 0 bases and J by 7 bases, with 16 bases between. The CDR3 loop is CSARDSGLSTNEQFF. CDR3 nucleotide sequence: TGCAGTGCTAGAGATTCCGGACTATCCACAAATGAGCAGTTCTTC.

Many counts were recorded for this clonotype. V is TRBV10-3 and J is TRBJ2-7; D possibly corresponds to TRBD1 (6 bases). Looked up from germline, CDR1 is ENHRY and CDR2 is SYGVKD. The V end was cut by 0 bases, the J end by 5 bases, with 14 bases between. The CDR3 is made up of 15 amino acids. The CDR3 DNA sequence: TGTGCCATCAGTGAGTCTCCAGGGGAGTGGCACGAGCAGTACGTC. This translates into CAISESPGEWHEQYV.